This T cell receptor beta chain was identified during a study of cytomegalovirus exposure and HLA in healthy donors. Details on this clone: Its antigen is as yet unknown.

Findings and caveats of the study: Some V segments (TRBV6-2 and TRBV6-3 among them) were excluded as indistinguishable. It was 150 or so TCR beta chains that were listed as cytomegalovirus-associated.

Primers included in the PCR were 60 Vbeta and 13 Jbeta primers. Clones were sequenced by immunoSEQ multiplex PCR, and TCRdb holds only the in-frame ones, with some missing. In the table there are fewer than 150,000 clones, 73% of which are singletons. The CDR3 length is 18 residues. Looked up from germline, CDR1 is SGHNT and CDR2 is YENEEA. Losses at the gene ends were 1 base for V and 5 bases for J; bases not matched to a gene: 14. The sample comprised PBMCs. This TCR came from a human donor in good health. The chain carries TRBV11-3 and TRBJ2-3; 8 bases align to TRBD2. The CDR3 loop is CASSLGGAGAVRRDTQYF. DNA for the CDR3: TGTGCCAGCAGCTTAGGTGGAGCGGGGGCCGTTCGGAGAGATACGCAGTATTTT.